This TCR beta chain was sequenced for a study of response to subunit inactivated influenza vaccine. Using its own MiXCR run on the RT-PCR reads, TCRdb lists one record per CDR3 protein. The table records 650,000 to 800,000 distinct CDR3 sequences, around 14% of them present only once. Broader study findings: Authors proposed each seasonal influenza vaccination draws in few new T cells.

This clonotype was detected a few times. What it binds is unknown. The CDR3 extends over 10 amino acids. The V and J genes are TRBV21-1 and TRBJ2-7; TRBD1 is the table's D call and was not checked against the DNA. TRBV21-1 is reported as a pseudogene. Sequenced material: PBMCs from blood, taken 14 days before vaccination. This TCR was recovered from a man aged 45-65 years who received an inactivated influenza vaccine. DNA of the CDR3: TGTGCCAGCACCACCCGGGGGCAGTACTTC. As protein: CASTTRGQYF.